Given below is one T cell receptor beta chain in context. This entry is derived from a study of blood T cell repertoires in COVID-19. On the study more broadly: Acute and convalescent COVID-19 samples came from the United States, Italy and Spain. The cDNA or gDNA used as material had been derived from T cells, B-cell-depleted T cells, or PBMCs.

The protocol was immunoSEQ multiplex PCR, while the TCRdb copy is restricted to in-frame clones and leaves out a portion. The sample holds 200,000 to 250,000 clones, 70% to 90% seen once. Germline assignment: CDR1 SNHLY and CDR2 FYNNEI. The CDR3 contains 16 residues. The V end lost 2 bases, the J end lost 1 base, and 14 bases lay between the germline ends. Sequenced sample: peripheral blood. V usage is TRBV2 and J usage is TRBJ1-1; D might be TRBD1 (6 bases). The clonotype was recovered from a man aged 40-49 years with acute or convalescent COVID-19. CDR3 amino acids: CASSEYLLQGNTEAFF. CDR3 sequence (DNA): TGTGCCAGCAGTGAATACCTTTTACAGGGGAACACTGAAGCTTTCTTT.